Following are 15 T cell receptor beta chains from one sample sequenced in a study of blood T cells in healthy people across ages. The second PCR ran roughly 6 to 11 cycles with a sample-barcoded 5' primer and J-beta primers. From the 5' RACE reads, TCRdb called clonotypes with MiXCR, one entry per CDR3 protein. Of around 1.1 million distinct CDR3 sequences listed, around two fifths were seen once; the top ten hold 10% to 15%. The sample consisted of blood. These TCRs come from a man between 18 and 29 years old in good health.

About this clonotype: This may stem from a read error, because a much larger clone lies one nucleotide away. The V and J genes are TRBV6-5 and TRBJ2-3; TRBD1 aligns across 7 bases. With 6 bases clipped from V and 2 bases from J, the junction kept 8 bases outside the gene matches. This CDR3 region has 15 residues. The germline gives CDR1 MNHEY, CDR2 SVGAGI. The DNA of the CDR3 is TGTGCCAGCAGCCCTGACAGGGACCCCACAGATACGCAGTATTTT. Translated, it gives CASSPDRDPTDTQYF.

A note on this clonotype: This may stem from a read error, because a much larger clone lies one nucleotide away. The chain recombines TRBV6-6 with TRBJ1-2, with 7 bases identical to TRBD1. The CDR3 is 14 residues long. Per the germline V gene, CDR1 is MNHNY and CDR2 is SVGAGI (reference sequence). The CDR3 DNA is TGTGCCTGCAGTTTTCGACAGGGCAACTATGGCTACACCTTC. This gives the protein CACSFRQGNYGYTF.

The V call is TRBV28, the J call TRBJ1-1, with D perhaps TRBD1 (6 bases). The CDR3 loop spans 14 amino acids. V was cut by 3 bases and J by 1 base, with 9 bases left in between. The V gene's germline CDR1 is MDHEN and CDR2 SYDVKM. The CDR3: CASSFPGENTEAFF. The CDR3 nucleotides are TGTGCCAGCAGTTTTCCAGGGGAGAACACTGAAGCTTTCTTT.

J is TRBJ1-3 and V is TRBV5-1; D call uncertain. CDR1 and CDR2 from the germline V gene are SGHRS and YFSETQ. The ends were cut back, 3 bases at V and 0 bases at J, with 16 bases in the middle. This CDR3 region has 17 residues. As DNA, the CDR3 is TGCGCCAGCAGCTACAACCGGGAACAGAACTCTGGAAACACCATATATTTT. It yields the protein CASSYNREQNSGNTIYF. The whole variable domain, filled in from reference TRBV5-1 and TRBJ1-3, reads KAGVTQTPRYLIKTRGQQVTLSCSPISGHRSVSWYQQTPGQGLQFLFEYFSETQRNKGNFPGRFSGRQFSNSRSEMNVSTLELGDSALYLCASSYNREQNSGNTIYFGEGSWLTVV.

CDR3 bases: TGCAGTGCTAGACGCTTCCGGGGGGGATCAACCTACAATGAGCAGTTCTTC. It is translated as CSARRFRGGSTYNEQFF. V usage is TRBV20-1 and J usage is TRBJ2-1; 8 nucleotides match TRBD2. CDR1 and CDR2 from the germline V gene are DFQATT and SNEGSKA (reference sequence). The CDR3 contains 17 residues. Unmatched junction bases numbered 11, after V lost 2 bases and J lost 2 bases.

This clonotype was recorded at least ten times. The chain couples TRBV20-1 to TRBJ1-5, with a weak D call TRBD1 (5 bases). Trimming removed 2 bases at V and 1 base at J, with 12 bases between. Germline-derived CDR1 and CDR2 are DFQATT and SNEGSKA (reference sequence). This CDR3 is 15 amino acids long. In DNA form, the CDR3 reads TGCAGTGCTAGACGCAGGGTTGGGAGCAATCAGCCCCAGCATTTT. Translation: CSARRRVGSNQPQHF.

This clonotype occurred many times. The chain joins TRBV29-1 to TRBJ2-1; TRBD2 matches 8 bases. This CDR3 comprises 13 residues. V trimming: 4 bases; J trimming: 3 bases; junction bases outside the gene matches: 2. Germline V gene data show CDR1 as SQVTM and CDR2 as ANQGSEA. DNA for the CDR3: TGCAGCGTTGCGGGACTAGTCTACAATGAGCAGTTCTTC. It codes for CSVAGLVYNEQFF.

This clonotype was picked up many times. The CDR3 region is CASSFSGSSYNEQFF. The CDR3 region has the DNA TGTGCCAGCAGCTTTAGCGGTAGCTCCTACAATGAGCAGTTCTTC. The chain couples TRBV7-9 to TRBJ2-1; possibly TRBD2 for D (6 bases). Germline lookup yields CDR1 SEHNR and CDR2 FQNEAQ (reference sequence). V was shortened by 3 bases and J by 0 bases, with 9 bases between the two germline ends. There are 15 residues in the CDR3.

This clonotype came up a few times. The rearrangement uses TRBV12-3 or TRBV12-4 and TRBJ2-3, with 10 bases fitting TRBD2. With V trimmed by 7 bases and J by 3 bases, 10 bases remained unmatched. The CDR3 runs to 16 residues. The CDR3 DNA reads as TGTGCCAGCACCCCATATGGTAGCGGGGGGACAGATACGCAGTATTTT. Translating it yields CASTPYGSGGTDTQYF.

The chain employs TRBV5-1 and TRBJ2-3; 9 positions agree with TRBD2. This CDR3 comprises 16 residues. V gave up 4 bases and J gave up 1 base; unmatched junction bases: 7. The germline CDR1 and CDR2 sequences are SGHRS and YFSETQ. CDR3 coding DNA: TGCGCCAGCAGCAATAAGCGGGGGGCCGGCACAGATACGCAGTATTTT. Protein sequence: CASSNKRGAGTDTQYF.

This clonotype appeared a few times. The CDR3 loop is CASSLDRGSLYGYTF. CDR3 coding DNA: TGTGCCAGCAGCTTAGACAGGGGAAGTCTCTATGGCTACACCTTC. This chain uses TRBV7-9 with TRBJ1-2; 7 bases match TRBD1. Trimming took 1 base from V and 4 from J; bases not matched to a gene: 6. The V gene's germline CDR1 is SEHNR and CDR2 FQNEAQ (reference sequence). This CDR3 contains 15 residues.

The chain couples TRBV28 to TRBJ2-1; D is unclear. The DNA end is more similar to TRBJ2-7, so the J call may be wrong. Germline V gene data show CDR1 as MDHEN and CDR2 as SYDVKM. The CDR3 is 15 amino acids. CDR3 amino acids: CASSLPDTSYNEQYF. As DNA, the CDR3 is TGTGCCAGCAGTTTACCGGATACCTCCTACAATGAGCAGTACTTC.

DNA of the CDR3: TGTGCCAGCAGCTTAGCGGACAGATTTATCCCCCAGCATTTT. It codes for CASSLADRFIPQHF. The rearrangement uses TRBV7-2 and TRBJ1-5, with D maybe TRBD1 (6 bases). Germline V gene sequence: CDR1 SGHTA, CDR2 FQGNSA. V lost 0 bases and J 10 bases, leaving 13 bases between the germline ends. The CDR3 is made up of 14 amino acids.

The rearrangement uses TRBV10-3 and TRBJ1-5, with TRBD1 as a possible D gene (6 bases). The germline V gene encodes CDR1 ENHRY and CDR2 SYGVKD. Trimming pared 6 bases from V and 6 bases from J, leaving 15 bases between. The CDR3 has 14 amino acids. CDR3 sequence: CAIRPAGGAQPQHF. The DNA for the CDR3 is TGTGCCATCAGGCCTGCCGGGGGGGCTCAGCCCCAGCATTTT.

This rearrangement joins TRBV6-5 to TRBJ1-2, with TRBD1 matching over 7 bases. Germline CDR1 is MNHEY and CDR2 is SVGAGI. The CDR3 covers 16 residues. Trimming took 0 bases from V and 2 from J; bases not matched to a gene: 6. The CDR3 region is CASSYSYRDSNYGYTF. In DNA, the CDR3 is TGTGCCAGCAGTTACTCGTACCGGGACAGCAACTATGGCTACACCTTC.